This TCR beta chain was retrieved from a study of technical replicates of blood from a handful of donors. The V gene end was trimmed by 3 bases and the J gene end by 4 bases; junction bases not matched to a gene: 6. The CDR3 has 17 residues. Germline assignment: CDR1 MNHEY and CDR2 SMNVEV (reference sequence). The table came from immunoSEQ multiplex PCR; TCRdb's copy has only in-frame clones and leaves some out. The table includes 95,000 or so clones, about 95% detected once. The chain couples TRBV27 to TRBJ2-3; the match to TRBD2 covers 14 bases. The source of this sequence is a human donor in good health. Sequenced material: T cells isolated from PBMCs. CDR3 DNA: TGTGCCAGCAGTTTCGGGACTAGCGGGAGCGACCCAGATACGCAGTATTTT. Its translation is CASSFGTSGSDPDTQYF.